Many counts were recorded for the clone carrying this T cell receptor (beta chain). No antigen is known for it. TCRdb used MiXCR to reprocess the RACE reads, holding one entry per CDR3 protein. The data show roughly 30,000 distinct CDR3 sequences, 8.5% to 9.5% seen once. This record comes from a study of human T cells and chemical hapten exposure. Study information: Donors were sensitized with 2% DPC on the upper inner arm. Study-wide results and caveats: DPC sensitization produced no change in TCRs with frequency above 1 in 1000.

The time point: patch test 2, 6 weeks after DPC sensitization. Indicated treatment: therapeutic diphenylcyclopropenone sensitization with weekly scalp DPC. J gave up 2 bases and V 5 bases, and 5 bases lay outside the gene matches. Germline values: CDR1 MNHEY, CDR2 SVGEGT. The CDR3 is made up of 14 amino acids. The rearrangement joins TRBV6-2 or TRBV6-3 to TRBJ2-7; 8 bases map to TRBD1. Here the sequenced sample was whole blood, taken in connection with sensitization to the hapten diphenylcyclopropenone (DPC). This receptor was taken from a man aged 25-45 years with alopecia areata. Some clones in this sample may be carry-over from other donors' samples. The CDR3 DNA is TGTGCCAGCAGTGACGGGACAGGTCCCTACGAGCAGTACTTC. Protein product: CASSDGTGPYEQYF.